These T cell receptor beta chains were read from a single sample in a study of T cell repertoires in ileal Crohn's disease. Some clones are missing from TCRdb's copy, which holds only in-frame ones; the method was immunoSEQ multiplex PCR. The repertoire consists of around 1,900 clones, with under 90% occurring once and the leading ten covering roughly 13%. Sequenced input: ileal tissue. These receptors were taken from an adult with Crohn's disease. The CDR3 runs from the conserved cysteine through the conserved F or W. The D gene is left open where the match is weak. Part of the rows lack a size; the others show once, few, many or a class for expanded clones.

d_gene,j_gene,v_gene,abundance,CDR3aa,CDR3nt
NA,TRBJ1-2,TRBV2,NA,CASSESWDISGYTF,TGTGCCAGCAGTGAAAGTTGGGACATTTCTGGCTACACCTTC
NA,TRBJ2-1,TRBV5-1,NA,CASSLSGNYNEQFF,TGCGCCAGCAGCTTGAGCGGAAACTACAATGAGCAGTTCTTC
TRBD2,TRBJ2-3,TRBV5-1,NA,CASSLGLAGSTDTQYF,TGCGCCAGCAGCCTGGGACTAGCGGGGAGCACAGATACGCAGTATTTT
TRBD1,TRBJ2-7,TRBV4-2,NA,CASSQEPGQITYEQYF,TGTGCCAGCAGCCAGGAACCGGGACAGATAACCTACGAGCAGTACTTC
NA,TRBJ1-6,TRBV9,NA,CASSDLESPLHF,TGTGCCAGCAGCGATCTTGAGTCACCCCTCCACTTT
TRBD2,TRBJ2-1,TRBV7-8,NA,CASSHGGSNNEQFF,TGTGCCAGCAGCCACGGGGGGTCAAACAATGAGCAGTTCTTC
TRBD1,TRBJ2-1,TRBV5-1,NA,CASSFLNYRGEQFF,TGCGCCAGCAGCTTCCTTAATTACAGGGGGGAGCAGTTCTTC
NA,TRBJ1-1,TRBV7-9,NA,CASSLPWPQGEAFF,TGTGCCAGCAGCTTACCCTGGCCCCAGGGGGAAGCTTTCTTT
TRBD2,TRBJ2-3,TRBV5-1,NA,CASGLARTDTQYF,TGCGCCAGCGGACTAGCGAGGACAGATACGCAGTATTTT
TRBD1,TRBJ1-1,TRBV10-3,NA,CAISVDRVSNTEAFF,TGTGCCATCAGCGTAGACAGGGTTTCGAACACTGAAGCTTTCTTT
NA,TRBJ2-7,TRBV25-1,NA,CASSERGQGGTYEQYF,TGTGCCAGCAGTGAACGAGGCCAGGGGGGAACCTACGAGCAGTACTTC
TRBD2,TRBJ2-3,TRBV9,NA,CASSVDDSGGPNDTQYF,TGTGCCAGCAGCGTAGATGATAGCGGGGGGCCCAACGATACGCAGTATTTT
NA,TRBJ1-1,TRBV6-1,NA,CALRQNTEAFF,TGTGCCCTCCGACAAAACACTGAAGCTTTCTTT
NA,TRBJ1-1,TRBV6-5,NA,CASRATRNTEAFF,TGTGCCAGCAGGGCAACAAGGAACACTGAAGCTTTCTTT
NA,TRBJ1-6,TRBV27,NA,CASSLSDGRSPLHF,TGTGCCAGCAGTTTAAGTGATGGGCGCTCACCCCTCCACTTT
TRBD1,TRBJ2-3,TRBV10-3,NA,CAISPGQLSTDTQYF,TGTGCCATCAGTCCGGGACAGCTAAGCACAGATACGCAGTATTTT
NA,TRBJ1-4,TRBV15,once,CATRLDVNEKLFF,TGTGCCACCAGACTAGATGTTAATGAAAAACTGTTTTTT
NA,TRBJ2-7,TRBV6-1,NA,CASRSLDFYEQYF,TGTGCCAGCAGGTCTCTAGATTTCTACGAGCAGTACTTC
TRBD1,TRBJ1-3,TRBV9,NA,CASSTGQGLNTIYF,TGTGCCAGCAGCACCGGACAGGGGCTAAACACCATATATTTT
TRBD2,TRBJ2-2,TRBV6-4,NA,CASSEGGDTGELFF,TGTGCCAGCAGTGAGGGGGGGGACACCGGGGAGCTGTTTTTT
NA,TRBJ2-7,TRBV19,hyperexpanded,CASSIGGTTASYEQYF,TGTGCCAGTAGTATAGGCGGGACGACAGCCTCCTACGAGCAGTACTTC
NA,TRBJ1-4,TRBV25-1,NA,CASSESNRDEKLFF,TGTGCCAGCAGTGAGTCTAACAGGGATGAAAAACTGTTTTTT
TRBD1,TRBJ1-5,TRBV2,once,CASSEAGTGSQPQHF,TGTGCCAGCAGTGAAGCGGGGACAGGGAGTCAGCCCCAGCATTTT
NA,TRBJ2-1,TRBV5-4,NA,CASSLVSDSSYNEQFF,TGTGCCAGCAGCTTGGTATCGGACAGCTCCTACAATGAGCAGTTCTTC
TRBD1,TRBJ1-1,TRBV29-1,NA,CSVVGTGEAFF,TGCAGCGTTGTGGGGACAGGGGAAGCTTTCTTT
NA,TRBJ1-4,TRBV9,NA,CASSVDLYEKLFF,TGTGCCAGCAGCGTAGACTTGTACGAAAAACTGTTTTTT
NA,TRBJ2-5,TRBV7-3,NA,CASSLGGGPQETQYF,TGTGCCAGCAGCTTAGGCGGGGGCCCTCAAGAGACCCAGTACTTC
TRBD1,TRBJ2-3,TRBV5-4,NA,CASSLGRQGRTDTQYF,TGTGCCAGCAGCTTGGGAAGACAGGGAAGGACAGATACGCAGTATTTT
TRBD2,TRBJ2-1,TRBV2,NA,CASMPGRLPNEQFF,TGTGCCAGCATGCCCGGGAGGCTTCCCAATGAGCAGTTCTTC
TRBD1,TRBJ1-5,TRBV11-2,NA,CASSLEWGQAVYSNQPQHF,TGTGCCAGCAGCTTAGAATGGGGACAGGCAGTTTATAGCAATCAGCCCCAGCATTTT
NA,TRBJ1-6,TRBV19,NA,CASSMGDYSYNSPLHF,TGTGCCAGTAGTATGGGAGACTACTCCTATAATTCACCCCTCCACTTT
NA,TRBJ1-1,TRBV2,NA,CASSAIRGNTEAFF,TGTGCCAGCAGTGCGATCAGGGGGAACACTGAAGCTTTCTTT
NA,TRBJ1-5,TRBV2,once,CAIALAENQPQHF,TGTGCCATCGCGCTAGCCGAAAATCAGCCCCAGCATTTT
NA,TRBJ1-6,TRBV19,NA,CASSQQNSYNSPLHF,TGTGCCAGTAGTCAACAGAATTCCTATAATTCACCCCTCCACTTT
TRBD1,TRBJ1-2,TRBV7-2,NA,CASRDTGGLKPADYGYTF,TGTGCCAGCAGGGATACAGGGGGCCTGAAACCGGCGGACTATGGCTACACCTTC
TRBD1,TRBJ1-5,TRBV10-3,NA,CAITGGQNQPQHF,TGTGCCATCACAGGGGGCCAAAATCAGCCCCAGCATTTT
NA,TRBJ1-5,TRBV19,NA,CASSIDPIGGNQPQHF,TGTGCCAGTAGTATAGATCCCATAGGGGGCAATCAGCCCCAGCATTTT
TRBD2,TRBJ2-5,TRBV7-2,NA,CASSLFLAGGETQYF,TGTGCCAGCAGCTTATTTCTAGCGGGGGGAGAGACCCAGTACTTC
TRBD1,TRBJ2-7,TRBV9,NA,CASSVSGTEIYEQYF,TGTGCCAGCAGCGTTTCTGGGACAGAGATCTACGAGCAGTACTTC
TRBD1,TRBJ2-1,TRBV7-3,NA,CASSGPLSDRTSGEQFF,TGTGCCAGCAGTGGCCCCCTATCGGACAGGACCTCGGGTGAGCAGTTCTTC
TRBD1,TRBJ1-2,TRBV11-2,NA,CASSKTPQGQGASGYTF,TGTGCCAGCAGCAAGACCCCACAGGGACAGGGGGCGTCTGGCTACACCTTC
TRBD1,TRBJ1-1,TRBV18,NA,CASSPVQGVRNTEAFF,TGTGCCAGCTCACCTGTCCAGGGGGTCAGGAACACTGAAGCTTTCTTT
TRBD1,TRBJ2-5,TRBV4-1,NA,CASSHRDREETQYF,TGCGCCAGCAGCCACCGGGACAGAGAGGAGACCCAGTACTTC
NA,TRBJ1-2,TRBV19,NA,CASSLFVMGGKYGYTF,TGTGCCAGTAGTCTTTTCGTGATGGGGGGAAAGTATGGCTACACCTTC
TRBD2,TRBJ2-3,TRBV6-1,NA,CASGGGRLITDTQYF,TGTGCCTCGGGGGGGGGCCGACTGATAACAGATACGCAGTATTTT
NA,TRBJ2-1,TRBV21-1,NA,CASSTGTGANEQFF,TGTGCCAGCAGCACCGGGACAGGGGCGAATGAGCAGTTCTTC
NA,TRBJ1-1,TRBV2,NA,CASSGQGNTEAFF,TGTGCCAGCAGTGGGCAGGGGAACACTGAAGCTTTCTTT
NA,TRBJ2-6,TRBV4-3,NA,CASSQEEGSGANVLTF,TGCGCCAGCAGCCAAGAGGAGGGCTCTGGGGCCAACGTCCTGACTTTC
NA,TRBJ1-2,TRBV5-1,NA,CASSFSTGYGYTF,TGCGCCAGCAGCTTCTCGACAGGCTATGGCTACACCTTC
TRBD2,TRBJ2-1,TRBV6-4,NA,CASSRTSGGADEQFF,TGTGCCAGCAGTCGGACTAGCGGGGGGGCGGATGAGCAGTTCTTC
NA,TRBJ1-2,TRBV19,NA,CASSINGYYGYTF,TGTGCCAGTAGTATAAACGGGTACTATGGCTACACCTTC
TRBD2,TRBJ2-3,TRBV5-1,NA,CASSPGGVDTQYF,TGCGCCAGCTCCCCGGGGGGGGTAGATACGCAGTATTTT
NA,TRBJ1-2,TRBV14,NA,CASSQDRYRNTF,TGTGCCAGCAGCCAAGATAGGTACAGAAATACCTTC
NA,TRBJ2-7,TRBV4-3,NA,CASSQDLWSLNEQYF,TGCGCCAGCAGCCAAGATCTTTGGAGTTTGAACGAGCAGTACTTC
NA,TRBJ2-7,TRBV7-6,NA,CASSQGHTYYEQYF,TGTGCCAGCAGCCAGGGACATACTTACTACGAGCAGTACTTC